The 2 T cell receptor beta chains below were found in one sample sequenced in a study of blood T cell repertoires in COVID-19. Profiled with immunoSEQ multiplex PCR; TCRdb holds only in-frame clones, not every one. The sample has some 220,000 clones; approximately 85% are singletons. Sequencing used peripheral blood. These receptors were collected from a man over 45 with COVID-19, enrolled during active disease.

This chain connects TRBV2 to TRBJ2-3, with D unclear. Germline V lookup: CDR1 SNHLY, CDR2 FYNNEI. The CDR3 totals 13 residues. V was trimmed by 6 bases and J by 4 bases, leaving 11 bases between them. CDR3 in amino acids: CASSLRDPDTQYF. The DNA for the CDR3 is TGTGCCAGCAGCCTCCGAGATCCAGATACGCAGTATTTT. Full variable domain (outside the CDR3, taken from reference TRBV2 and TRBJ2-3): EPEVTQTPSHQVTQMGQEVILRCVPISNHLYFYWYRQILGQKVEFLVSFYNNEISEKSEIFDDQFSVERPDGSNFTLKIRSTKLEDSAMYFCASSLRDPDTQYFGPGTRLTVL.

This CDR3 reads CASSGGGGALGEQFF. The CDR3 DNA reads as TGCGCCAGCAGTGGGGGCGGGGGGGCCCTCGGTGAGCAGTTCTTC. The gene calls are TRBV10-1 and TRBJ2-1; TRBD2 matches 9 bases. Germline V gene sequence: CDR1 WNHNN, CDR2 SYGVQD (reference sequence). This CDR3 has 15 residues. The ends lost 4 bases at V and 9 bases at J; junction bases unmatched: 10.